Listed here are 19 T cell receptor beta chains from one sample, sequenced in a study of blood T cell repertoires in COVID-19. The table came from immunoSEQ multiplex PCR; TCRdb's copy has only in-frame clones and leaves some out. This sample has some 200,000 clones, with 88% found just once. Source material: peripheral blood. These receptors were taken from a man aged 35-49 years with active or convalescent COVID-19.

This clone was detected only once. CDR3 coding DNA: TGCGCCAGCAGCTTGGAAGGCAGGGTTGACTATGGCTACACCTTC. Translating gives CASSLEGRVDYGYTF. The chain combines TRBV5-1 with TRBJ1-2; perhaps TRBD1 as D (5 bases). V shed 0 bases and J shed 3 bases, with 12 bases lying between them. Per the germline V gene, CDR1 is SGHRS and CDR2 is YFSETQ. The CDR3 totals 15 residues.

V gene TRBV15 combines with J gene TRBJ2-2; D is unclear. This CDR3 region has 15 residues. Trimming cost V 5 bases and J 2 bases, with 12 bases left between them. Germline V gene sequence: CDR1 LNHNV, CDR2 YYDKDF (reference sequence). The CDR3 nucleotides are TGTGCCACCAGCCCAGGCTGGGCAAACACCGGGGAGCTGTTTTTT. Translation gives CATSPGWANTGELFF.

The chain is built from TRBV13 and TRBJ1-1, with unresolved D. The CDR3 covers 14 residues. Trimming took 7 bases from V and 8 from J, leaving 20 bases between them. The V gene's germline CDR1 is PRHDT and CDR2 FYEKMQ (reference sequence). CDR3 in DNA: TGTGCCAGCACAGACTTAAGTGGAAGTTCGGAAGCTTTCTTT. It translates to CASTDLSGSSEAFF. Based on the CDR3 plus reference TRBV13 and TRBJ1-1, the full variable domain is AAGVIQSPRHLIKEKRETATLKCYPIPRHDTVYWYQQGPGQDPQFLISFYEKMQSDKGSIPDRFSAQQFSDYHSELNMSSLELGDSALYFCASTDLSGSSEAFFGQGTRLTVV.

V gene TRBV3-1 (or the pseudogene TRBV3-2) combines with J gene TRBJ1-1, with D unclear. The CDR3 loop spans 15 amino acids. Trimming removed 1 base from V and 1 base from J, with 10 bases in between. Germline V CDR1 and CDR2: LGHDT, YNNKEL (reference sequence). CDR3 region: CASSQGSAKNTEAFF. For the CDR3, the DNA is TGTGCCAGCAGCCAAGGTTCCGCGAAGAACACTGAAGCTTTCTTT.

The chain carries TRBV29-1 and TRBJ2-5; D is perhaps TRBD1 (5 bases). CDR1 and CDR2 (germline): SQVTM, ANQGSEA. The germline V and J ends were trimmed by 4 bases and 2 bases, with 14 bases remaining between them. CDR3 length: 14 residues. CDR3 DNA sequence: TGCAGCGTTGCCTTTGGACAAATTCAAGAGACCCAGTACTTC. Its translation is CSVAFGQIQETQYF.

On this clone: Mismatch with germline at one junction end may stem from a read error. Other DNA sequences in this sample translate to the same CDR3. This rearrangement joins TRBV2 to TRBJ1-5; no reliable D call. The CDR3 covers 17 residues. CDR1 SNHLY and CDR2 FYNNEI come from the germline V gene. The CDR3 spells CASSGPTSAYSNQPQHF. CDR3 DNA sequence: TGTGCCAGCAGTGGCCCGACGAGCGCTTATAGCAATCAGCCCCAACATTTT.

The V and J genes are TRBV2 and TRBJ2-5; possible D gene TRBD1, 5 bases. CDR1 is SNHLY and CDR2 is FYNNEI in the germline V gene. Between the trimmed V and J ends, which lost 4 bases and 2 bases, there was a span of 14 bases. The CDR3 totals 15 residues. CDR3 nucleotides: TGTGCCAGCAGTGTAATACAGACAGTTCAAGAGACCCAGTACTTC. Its protein product is CASSVIQTVQETQYF.

V gene TRBV30 combines with J gene TRBJ1-1, with TRBD1 identical over 9 bases. The junction had 5 bases not matched to a gene; V was cut back by 4 bases and J by 5 bases. CDR3 length: 13 residues. The germline gives CDR1 GTSNPN, CDR2 SVGIG (reference sequence). The chain's CDR3 is CAWTLTGGTEAFF. The CDR3 DNA reads TGTGCCTGGACGTTGACAGGGGGGACTGAAGCTTTCTTT.

The J gene is TRBJ2-1, the V gene TRBV11-2; D not resolved. Per the germline V gene, CDR1 is SGHAT and CDR2 is FQNNGV. V lost 2 bases, J lost 3 bases, and 2 bases lay in between. The CDR3 spans 12 residues. CDR3 sequence (DNA): TGTGCCAGCAGCTTACACTACAATGAGCAGTTCTTC. As protein: CASSLHYNEQFF.

The chain recombines TRBV5-8 with TRBJ2-7, with D possibly matching TRBD1 (5 bases). Germline values: CDR1 SGHTS, CDR2 YDEGEE. The germline V and J ends were trimmed by 4 bases and 0 bases, with 11 bases remaining between them. The CDR3 sequence is 14 residues long. The CDR3 coding sequence is TGTGCCAGCAGCCGGGTAGGGGACTCCTACGAGCAGTACTTC. Translation gives CASSRVGDSYEQYF.

This sequence joins TRBV18 and TRBJ1-1, with D unresolved. The CDR3 has 13 amino acids. Germline CDR1 and CDR2: KGHSH and LQKENI. V was cut by 2 bases and J by 6 bases, with 10 bases left in between. The CDR3 reads CASSPMADSEAFF. CDR3 coding DNA: TGTGCCAGCTCACCAATGGCTGACTCTGAAGCTTTCTTT.

The gene calls are TRBV27 and TRBJ1-4; no definite D call. V shed 7 bases and J shed 5 bases, with 14 bases lying between them. This CDR3 has 14 amino acids. Germline-derived CDR1 and CDR2 are MNHEY and SMNVEV (reference sequence). The chain's CDR3 is CASTYSGMNEKLFF. The CDR3 bases are TGTGCCAGCACCTATTCGGGGATGAATGAAAAACTGTTTTTT. Drawing the rest from reference TRBV27 and TRBJ1-4, the complete variable domain is EAQVTQNPRYLITVTGKKLTVTCSQNMNHEYMSWYRQDPGLGLRQIYYSMNVEVTDKGDVPEGYKVSRKEKRNFPLILESPSPNQTSLYFCASTYSGMNEKLFFGSGTQLSVL.

The chain uses TRBV7-9 and TRBJ1-2; 8 bases fit TRBD1. This CDR3 comprises 13 residues. CDR1 is SEHNR and CDR2 is FQNEAQ in the germline V gene (reference sequence). The trim removed 3 bases at V and 8 bases at J, leaving 5 bases unmatched. CDR3 amino acids: CASSFGQGFGYTF. In DNA, the CDR3 is TGTGCCAGCAGCTTTGGACAGGGTTTCGGCTACACCTTC.

This clone was seen only once. The chain uses TRBV10-1 and TRBJ1-3; 7 bases are a match to TRBD1. This CDR3 has 14 amino acids. Germline V gene sequence: CDR1 WNHNN, CDR2 SYGVQD (reference sequence). Unmatched junction bases numbered 4, after V lost 5 bases and J lost 3 bases. CDR3 protein: CASSSQGDGNTIYF. The CDR3 DNA reads TGCGCCAGCAGTAGCCAGGGGGATGGAAACACCATATATTTT.

The chain combines TRBV6-1 with TRBJ1-3, with D perhaps matching TRBD1 (5 bases). The CDR3 is 16 residues long. V gave up 4 bases and J gave up 0 bases, with 13 bases separating them. The germline gives CDR1 MNHNS, CDR2 SASEGT. CDR3 DNA sequence: TGTGCCAGCAGTGGCGTGGGGACTCCCTCTGGAAACACCATATATTTT. Protein product: CASSGVGTPSGNTIYF.

The chain joins TRBV7-3 to TRBJ2-5, with D maybe TRBD1 (6 bases). V shed 5 bases and J shed 2 bases, with 15 bases lying between them. The CDR3 loop spans 15 amino acids. CDR1 and CDR2 from the germline V gene are SGHTA and FQGTGA. The CDR3 nucleotides read TGTGCCAGCAGCGAGGGGGTCTGGCGGCAAGAGACCCAGTACTTC. Its protein is CASSEGVWRQETQYF.

The rearrangement links TRBV2 to TRBJ2-2; D is unresolved. The CDR3 contains 12 residues. Germline CDR1 and CDR2: SNHLY and FYNNEI. V was clipped by 8 bases and J by 6 bases, with 10 bases between them. The CDR3 nucleotides read TGTGCCAGCGCCTATAACGCCGGGGAGCTGTTTTTT. It specifies CASAYNAGELFF.

CDR3 loop: CASSLAGTSGRAGLREQFF. The DNA of the CDR3 is TGTGCCAGCAGCTTGGCCGGGACTAGCGGGAGGGCCGGGCTACGTGAGCAGTTCTTC. J is TRBJ2-1 and V is TRBV5-6; 16 bases match TRBD2. Trimming at V came to 0 bases and at J to 9 bases, leaving 12 bases not matched to a gene. CDR1 and CDR2 (germline): SGHDT, YYEEEE. CDR3 length: 19 residues.

The chain joins TRBV28 to TRBJ1-2, with D unclear. The V end was cut by 6 bases, the J end by 4 bases, with 12 bases between. There are 13 residues in the CDR3. Germline-derived CDR1 and CDR2 are MDHEN and SYDVKM. CDR3 sequence (DNA): TGTGCCAGCAGGGATACAGATCTCTATGGCTACACCTTC. This translates into CASRDTDLYGYTF.